Listed below are T cell receptor beta chains from one sample, sequenced in a study of blood T cell repertoires in COVID-19. The repertoire was sequenced with immunoSEQ multiplex PCR; TCRdb's copy has only in-frame clones and lacks some. Of more than 150,000 clones listed, around 79% are singletons. Sequencing input: peripheral blood. These receptors were obtained from a woman between 65 and 79 years old with acute or convalescent COVID-19. Both conserved end residues are part of each CDR3. A D gene is named only where the DNA matches it firmly. Rows give clone size only sometimes, using once, few, many, or a class for an expanded clone.

size,D,J,V,DNA,CDR3
-,-,TRBJ2-7,TRBV10-2,TGCGCCAGCAGTGAGTCCCCAGGGGCCTACGAGCAGTACTTC,CASSESPGAYEQYF
-,-,TRBJ1-1,TRBV13,TGTGCCAGCAGCGTCGATGGTGCATCGGGAACTGAAGCTTTCTTT,CASSVDGASGTEAFF
once,TRBD2,TRBJ2-3,TRBV23-1,TGCGCCAGCAGTCAATCCTCTATCGGACTAGCGGGGTACACAGATACGCAGTATTTT,CASSQSSIGLAGYTDTQYF
-,TRBD2,TRBJ2-7,TRBV24-1,TGTGCCACCAGTGATTTGGCGGCTAGCGGGAACTACGAGCAGTACTTC,CATSDLAASGNYEQYF
-,-,TRBJ2-3,TRBV7-9,TGTGCCAGCAGCTTTCCTAGCCTAGATACGCAGTATTTT,CASSFPSLDTQYF
-,TRBD1,TRBJ1-5,TRBV19,TGTGCCAGTAGTCTTTGGACAGGGGGCAATCAGCCCCAGCATTTT,CASSLWTGGNQPQHF
-,-,TRBJ2-5,TRBV5-1,TGCGCCAGCAGCTTCGGAGAGACCCAGTACTTC,CASSFGETQYF
-,TRBD1,TRBJ1-1,TRBV10-3,TGTGCCATCGGGACAGGGGGATCGAGCACTGAAGCTTTCTTT,CAIGTGGSSTEAFF
-,-,TRBJ2-5,TRBV5-1,TGCGCCAGCAGCTTAGACAGGAGAGGCTCAGAGACCCAGTACTTC,CASSLDRRGSETQYF
-,TRBD2,TRBJ2-1,TRBV5-6,TGTGCCAGCAGCTGGGGCAGCGGGAGAGGGCTCAATGAGCAGTTCTTC,CASSWGSGRGLNEQFF
-,TRBD2,TRBJ2-1,TRBV5-1,TGCGCCAGCAGCCTACTCGGGACTAGCGGGCCTCCGAGCTCCTACAATGAGCAGTTCTTC,CASSLLGTSGPPSSYNEQFF
-,-,TRBJ2-2,TRBV10-1,TGCGCCAGCAGTGATTCGGGTGACACCGGGGAGCTGTTTTTT,CASSDSGDTGELFF
-,-,TRBJ2-3,TRBV6-5,TGTGCCAGCAGTTCTAACGGGATTATCGGGGATACGCAGTATTTT,CASSSNGIIGDTQYF
-,-,TRBJ2-7,TRBV7-9,TGTGCCAGCAGCTTAGGGAATGCAGGGACCTACGAGCAGTACTTC,CASSLGNAGTYEQYF
-,TRBD1,TRBJ1-4,TRBV6-6,TGTGCCAGCAGGGCCACAGGGGGCCAGGGTGAAAAACTGTTTTTT,CASRATGGQGEKLFF
-,TRBD1,TRBJ1-1,TRBV6-1,TGTGCCAGCAGTGAATCAGGGGGCATCACTGAAGCTTTCTTT,CASSESGGITEAFF
-,-,TRBJ2-2,TRBV5-1,TGCGCCAGCAGCGATGGGGGCCGGAACACCGGGGAGCTGTTTTTT,CASSDGGRNTGELFF
many,TRBD1,TRBJ1-5,TRBV19,TGTGCCAGTAGTAATTCGACAGGGAGACGTCAGCCCCAGCATTTT,CASSNSTGRRQPQHF
-,TRBD1,TRBJ1-3,TRBV10-3,TGTGCCATCAGCGCTCTGGGTCCACAGGGGGCTACTGGAAACACCATATATTTT,CAISALGPQGATGNTIYF
-,-,TRBJ2-7,TRBV7-6,TGTGCCAGCAGCTTAGGCGACTCAAGCGAGCAGTACTTC,CASSLGDSSEQYF
-,TRBD2,TRBJ2-1,TRBV7-3,TGTGCCAGCAGCTCAATGGCTAGCGGGGCCAATGAGCAGTTCTTC,CASSSMASGANEQFF
many,TRBD1,TRBJ2-7,TRBV29-1,TGCAGCGGACAGGGCGATAGTAGCGAGCAGTACTTC,CSGQGDSSEQYF
-,TRBD1,TRBJ1-1,TRBV10-3,TGTGCCATCAGGGACAGGGGCCGGAACACTGAAGCTTTCTTT,CAIRDRGRNTEAFF
-,-,TRBJ1-1,TRBV28,TGTGCCAGCAGGGGCCCGAACACTGAAGCTTTCTTT,CASRGPNTEAFF
few,-,TRBJ1-6,TRBV7-9,TGTGCCAGCAGCTCGGACCCCGGGACACAGAGCTCCTATAATTCACCCCTCCACTTT,CASSSDPGTQSSYNSPLHF
-,-,TRBJ2-5,TRBV15,TGTGCCACCAGCGGAGTTAGTTTAGAGACCCAGTACTTC,CATSGVSLETQYF
once,-,TRBJ2-4,TRBV7-9,TGTGCCAGCAGCTTTTATTCGTCGAGCGACATTCAGTACTTC,CASSFYSSSDIQYF
few,TRBD1,TRBJ2-1,TRBV6-2/TRBV6-3,TGTGCCAGCAGCCCTCACGACCGGGACAGGGGGCTCTATGAGCAGTTCTTC,CASSPHDRDRGLYEQFF
-,-,TRBJ2-1,TRBV18,TGTGCCAGCTCCGAATTAAAACAGGGTCTGACCCAGTTCTTC,CASSELKQGLTQFF
-,TRBD1,TRBJ2-2,TRBV25-1,TGTGCCAGCAGTTCCGGGACAGGGGTCACCGGGGAGCTGTTTTTT,CASSSGTGVTGELFF
once,-,TRBJ2-2,TRBV5-4,TGTGCCAGCAGAGCTAGTCCTCTCGGGGAGCTGTTTTTT,CASRASPLGELFF
-,-,TRBJ2-5,TRBV7-7,TGTGCCAGCAGCCCGGGTTTGAGTAAACAAGAGACCCAGTACTTC,CASSPGLSKQETQYF
-,-,TRBJ1-2,TRBV19,TGTGCCAGTAGTATTGGTCAGGCCAACGGGGACTATGGCTACACCTTC,CASSIGQANGDYGYTF
-,TRBD2,TRBJ2-1,TRBV7-3,TGTGCCAGCAGCCTCCGGACTAGCGGGGAGCAGTTCTTC,CASSLRTSGEQFF
-,TRBD1,TRBJ2-2,TRBV29-1,TGCAGCGTGGACAGGGCGCGGACCGGGGAGCTGTTTTTT,CSVDRARTGELFF
-,-,TRBJ1-1,TRBV7-9,TGTGCCAGCAGCCTCGTCGGGTCTGAAGCTTTCTTT,CASSLVGSEAFF
few,-,TRBJ2-1,TRBV5-1,TGCGCCAGTAGAACCACCTCCGGGGCCTACAATGAGCAGTTCTTC,CASRTTSGAYNEQFF
-,TRBD2,TRBJ2-2,TRBV18,TGTGCCAGCTCACCGGGACTAGCGGGAGGCAGCGGGGAGCTGTTTTTT,CASSPGLAGGSGELFF
-,TRBD1,TRBJ1-5,TRBV12-5,TGTGCTAGTGGTTTGATGTATTTTTTTGGGGACAGCGAAAATCAGCCCCAGCATTTT,CASGLMYFFGDSENQPQHF
-,-,TRBJ1-1,TRBV9,TGTGCCAGCAGCGTCTTCCCCGGGGGAACTGAAGCTTTCTTT,CASSVFPGGTEAFF
-,-,TRBJ2-6,TRBV18,TGTGCCAGCTCACTCCGCCAGGACTCTGGGGCCAACGTCCTGACTTTC,CASSLRQDSGANVLTF
once,TRBD1,TRBJ1-2,TRBV19,TGTGCCAGTAGTACCGGGGCCGGGGGACAGGGTTTGGACTATGGCTACACCTTC,CASSTGAGGQGLDYGYTF
-,TRBD2,TRBJ2-3,TRBV5-5,TGTGCCAGCAGCTTGGGTCTAGCGGGAGGGCGAGCTAGCACAGATACGCAGTATTTT,CASSLGLAGGRASTDTQYF
-,-,TRBJ1-6,TRBV2,TGTGCCAGCAGTGAAACCCGACAGCTATACTATAATTCACCCCTCCACTTT,CASSETRQLYYNSPLHF
-,TRBD2,TRBJ2-3,TRBV15,TGTGCCACCAGCAGAGTCGCGGGAGCGGGCACAGATACGCAGTATTTT,CATSRVAGAGTDTQYF
-,TRBD1,TRBJ1-6,TRBV7-9,TGTGCCAGCGGGACAGGGGGCCGGGAGCCGCGTAATTCACCCCTCCACTTT,CASGTGGREPRNSPLHF
-,TRBD1,TRBJ2-1,TRBV5-4,TGTGCCAGCAGCTCCCTCGACAGGGGGCATAACAATGAGCAGTTCTTC,CASSSLDRGHNNEQFF
once,-,TRBJ2-2,TRBV5-1,TGCGCCAGCAGCACCAGGACATCCACCGGGGAGCTGTTTTTT,CASSTRTSTGELFF
-,TRBD2,TRBJ2-5,TRBV2,TGTGCCAGCAGAAAAAGCGGGAGGGGGGAGACCCAGTACTTC,CASRKSGRGETQYF
-,-,TRBJ1-2,TRBV2,TGTGCCAGCAGGCGGGGGGGGTTTGAATACTACACCTTC,CASRRGGFEYYTF
-,-,TRBJ1-1,TRBV19,TGTGCCAGTAGAAATAAGGGACTCGCGGAAGCTTTCTTT,CASRNKGLAEAFF
-,TRBD1,TRBJ1-2,TRBV3-1/TRBV3-2,TGTGCCAGCAGCCCTCAGGACAGGCGCGGCTACACCTTC,CASSPQDRRGYTF
-,-,TRBJ2-5,TRBV7-2,TGTGCCAGCAGCTTAGGTGTCTCGCAAGAGACCCAGTACTTC,CASSLGVSQETQYF
-,TRBD2,TRBJ2-7,TRBV5-1,TGCGCCAGCAGCTTGGCCGGGGGGGCTTCCTCCTACGAGCAGTACTTC,CASSLAGGASSYEQYF
few,-,TRBJ2-5,TRBV2,TGTGCCAGCAGTGAAAGAACAGGGAAGGGAGAGACCCAGTACTTC,CASSERTGKGETQYF
-,TRBD2,TRBJ2-7,TRBV27,TGTGCCAGCAGTCCGAGACGAACTAGCGGGTCTGCTTTCTACGAGCAGTACTTC,CASSPRRTSGSAFYEQYF
few,-,TRBJ2-7,TRBV2,TGTGCCAGCAATGAGTTAGAGTCCTACGAGCAGTACTTC,CASNELESYEQYF
-,-,TRBJ1-1,TRBV6-5,TGTGCCAGCAGTACGAGCACGGGGAACACTGAAGCTTTCTTT,CASSTSTGNTEAFF
-,TRBD2,TRBJ2-1,TRBV4-1,TGCGCCAGCAGCCAAGGTAGCGGGGGACTGAATGAGCAGTTCTTC,CASSQGSGGLNEQFF